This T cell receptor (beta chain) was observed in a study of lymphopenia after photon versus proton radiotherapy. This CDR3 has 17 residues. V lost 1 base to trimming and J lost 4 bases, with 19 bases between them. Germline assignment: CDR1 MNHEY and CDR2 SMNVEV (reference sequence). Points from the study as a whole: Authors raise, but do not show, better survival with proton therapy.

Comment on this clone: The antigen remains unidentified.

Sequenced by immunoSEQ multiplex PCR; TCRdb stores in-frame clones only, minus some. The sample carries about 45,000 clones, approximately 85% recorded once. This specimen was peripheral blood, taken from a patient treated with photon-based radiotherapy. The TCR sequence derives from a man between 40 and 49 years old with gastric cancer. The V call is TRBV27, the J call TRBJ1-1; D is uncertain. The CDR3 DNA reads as TGTGCCAGCAGTTTATTCAGCCTCGGGCAGGATGTCACTGAAGCTTTCTTT. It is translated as CASSLFSLGQDVTEAFF.